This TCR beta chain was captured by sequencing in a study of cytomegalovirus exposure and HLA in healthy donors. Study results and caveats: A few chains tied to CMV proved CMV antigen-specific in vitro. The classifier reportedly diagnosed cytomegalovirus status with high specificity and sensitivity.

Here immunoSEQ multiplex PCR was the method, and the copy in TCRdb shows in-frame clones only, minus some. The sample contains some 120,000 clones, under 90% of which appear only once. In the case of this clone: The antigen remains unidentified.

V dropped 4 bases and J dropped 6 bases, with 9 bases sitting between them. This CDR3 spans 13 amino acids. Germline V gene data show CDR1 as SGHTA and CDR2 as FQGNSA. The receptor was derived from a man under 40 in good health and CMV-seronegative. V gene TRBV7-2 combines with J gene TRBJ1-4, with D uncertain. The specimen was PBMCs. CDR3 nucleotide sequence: TGTGCCAGCAGCTGGAGGAGAGATGAAAAACTGTTTTTT. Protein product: CASSWRRDEKLFF.